This T cell receptor beta chain was captured in a study of T-cell memory formation after mild COVID-19. Study observations and caveats: Among clones contracting day 15 to 85, CD4/CD8 was balanced, whereas later expanders leaned CD4+.

This clonotype was seen a handful of times. The antigen is unknown. The CDR3 is 14 amino acids. The ends were cut back, 0 bases at V and 5 bases at J, with 10 bases in the middle. The germline gives CDR1 KGHSH, CDR2 LQKENI. 5'RACE primed at constant segments yielded TCR alpha and TCR beta cDNA libraries bearing sample barcodes and UMIs. TCRdb processed the 5' RACE reads anew with MiXCR; each CDR3 protein has one entry. The data contain 500,000 to 650,000 distinct CDR3 sequences, approximately 21% of them singletons. The sample taken for sequencing was PBMCs or a T cell subset sorted from them (not recorded which). The source is an adult woman who had mild COVID-19 (a few samples of this study predate the infection). Cell type and time point are not known. The V call is TRBV18, the J call TRBJ1-1; no definite D call. The CDR3 sequence: CASSPPYRGTEAFF. For the CDR3, the DNA is TGTGCCAGCTCACCACCGTACCGGGGAACTGAAGCTTTCTTT.